This TCR beta chain was profiled in a study of T cell responses to AZD1222 COVID-19 vaccine. Comment on this clone: Its antigen is not identified.

TCRdb's copy holds only in-frame clones and misses some; the assay was immunoSEQ multiplex PCR. In the table there are 130,000 to 150,000 clones, nearly 90% of which are singletons. Study conclusions and caveats: Clonal diversity may have been underestimated in mostly white British donors. Sampling captured repertoires only after the peak T cell response. Targeting of unmutated variant regions was reportedly seen in nearly half of spike-specific TCRs.

CDR3 length: 13 residues. The ends were cut back, 6 bases at V and 3 bases at J, with 11 bases in the middle. The germline CDR1 and CDR2 sequences are ENHRY and SYGVKD. The source was peripheral blood, collected 28 days after the second dose of the MenACWY control vaccine. The TCR sequence derives from an adult who received the MenACWY meningococcal vaccine as a control. The gene calls are TRBV10-3 and TRBJ1-1; TRBD1 might be the D (5 bases). The CDR3 nucleotides are TGTGCCATCAGGAGGGACGGATACACTGAAGCTTTCTTT. It codes for CAIRRDGYTEAFF.